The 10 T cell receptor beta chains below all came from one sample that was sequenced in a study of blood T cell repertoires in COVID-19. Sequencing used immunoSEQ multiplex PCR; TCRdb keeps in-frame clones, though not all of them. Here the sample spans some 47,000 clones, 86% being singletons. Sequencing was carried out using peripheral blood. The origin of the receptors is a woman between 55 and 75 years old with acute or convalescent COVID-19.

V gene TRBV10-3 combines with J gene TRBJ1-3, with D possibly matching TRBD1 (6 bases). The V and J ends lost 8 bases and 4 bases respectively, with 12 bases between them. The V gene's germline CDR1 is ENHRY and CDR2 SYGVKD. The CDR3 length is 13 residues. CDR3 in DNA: TGTGCCATCGGGTCAGGGGCCGGAAACACCATATATTTT. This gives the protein CAIGSGAGNTIYF.

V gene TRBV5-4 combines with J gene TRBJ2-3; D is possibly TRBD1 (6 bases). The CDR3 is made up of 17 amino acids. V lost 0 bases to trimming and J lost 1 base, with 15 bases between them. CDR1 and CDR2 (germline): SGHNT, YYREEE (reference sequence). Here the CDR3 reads CASSLAQRGSGTDTQYF. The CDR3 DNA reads TGTGCCAGCAGCTTGGCACAAAGGGGGAGCGGCACAGATACGCAGTATTTT.

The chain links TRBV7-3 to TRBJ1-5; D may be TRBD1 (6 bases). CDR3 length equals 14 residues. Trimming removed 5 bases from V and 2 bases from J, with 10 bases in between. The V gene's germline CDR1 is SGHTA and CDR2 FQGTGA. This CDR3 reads CASSPEGGNQPQHF. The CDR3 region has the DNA TGTGCCAGCAGCCCAGAGGGGGGCAATCAGCCCCAGCATTTT.

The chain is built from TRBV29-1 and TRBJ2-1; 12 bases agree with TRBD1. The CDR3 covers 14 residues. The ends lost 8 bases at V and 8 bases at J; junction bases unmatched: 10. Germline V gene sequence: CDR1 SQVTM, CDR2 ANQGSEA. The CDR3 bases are TGCAGCCTTGTGTTGGGACAGGGGGCGGATGAGCAGTTCTTC. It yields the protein CSLVLGQGADEQFF.

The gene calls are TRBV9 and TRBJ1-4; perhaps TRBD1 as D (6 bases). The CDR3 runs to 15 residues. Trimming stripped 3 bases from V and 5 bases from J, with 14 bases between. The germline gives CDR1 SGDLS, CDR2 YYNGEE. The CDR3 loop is CASSAEQGGNEKLFF. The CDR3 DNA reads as TGTGCCAGCAGCGCCGAACAGGGAGGGAATGAAAAACTGTTTTTT.

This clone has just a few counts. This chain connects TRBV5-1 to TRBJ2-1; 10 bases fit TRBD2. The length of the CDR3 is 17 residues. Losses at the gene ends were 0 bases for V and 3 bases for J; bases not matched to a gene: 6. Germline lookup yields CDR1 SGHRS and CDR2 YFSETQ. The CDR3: CASSLGGSGGNYNEQFF. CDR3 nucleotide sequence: TGCGCCAGCAGCTTGGGTGGTAGCGGGGGGAACTACAATGAGCAGTTCTTC.

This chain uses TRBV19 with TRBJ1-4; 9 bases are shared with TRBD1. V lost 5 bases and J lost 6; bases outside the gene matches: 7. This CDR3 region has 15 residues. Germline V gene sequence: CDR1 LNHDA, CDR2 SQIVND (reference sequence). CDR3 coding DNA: TGTGCCAGTAGTGTCAACAGGGGGCTCCATGAAAAACTGTTTTTT. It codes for CASSVNRGLHEKLFF.

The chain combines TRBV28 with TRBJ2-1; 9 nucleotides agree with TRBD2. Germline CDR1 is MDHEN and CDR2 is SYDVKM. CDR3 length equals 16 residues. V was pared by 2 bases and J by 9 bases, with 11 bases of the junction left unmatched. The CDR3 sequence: CASSLAPSGAQGEQFF. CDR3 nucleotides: TGTGCCAGCAGTTTAGCGCCTAGCGGGGCCCAGGGTGAGCAGTTCTTC.

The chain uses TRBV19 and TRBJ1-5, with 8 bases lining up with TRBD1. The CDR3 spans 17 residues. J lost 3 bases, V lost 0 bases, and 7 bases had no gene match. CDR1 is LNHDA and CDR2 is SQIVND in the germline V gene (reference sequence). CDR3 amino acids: CASSIDPGGPNNQPQHF. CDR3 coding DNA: TGTGCCAGTAGTATAGATCCAGGGGGCCCGAACAATCAGCCCCAGCATTTT.

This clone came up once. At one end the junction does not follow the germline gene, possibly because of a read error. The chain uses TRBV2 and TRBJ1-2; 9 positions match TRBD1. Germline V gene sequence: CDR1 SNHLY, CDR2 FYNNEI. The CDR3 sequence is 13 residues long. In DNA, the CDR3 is TGTGCCGGTACGGGACAGGGTAACGATGGCTACACCTTC. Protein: CAGTGQGNDGYTF.